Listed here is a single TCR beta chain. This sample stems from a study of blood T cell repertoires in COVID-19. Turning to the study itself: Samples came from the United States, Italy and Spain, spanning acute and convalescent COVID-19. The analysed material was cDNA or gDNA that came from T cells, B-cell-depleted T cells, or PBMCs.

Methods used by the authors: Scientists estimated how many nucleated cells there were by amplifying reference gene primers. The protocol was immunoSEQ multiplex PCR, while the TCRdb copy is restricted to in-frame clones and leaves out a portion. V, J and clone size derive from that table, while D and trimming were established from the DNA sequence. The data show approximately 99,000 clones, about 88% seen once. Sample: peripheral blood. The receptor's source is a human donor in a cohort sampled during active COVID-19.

The CDR3: CATRRYSGNQPQHF. DNA of the CDR3: TGTGCCACGCGAAGGTACAGTGGCAATCAGCCCCAGCATTTT. The chain recombines TRBV28 with TRBJ1-5; D is unclear. V lost 10 bases and J 2 bases, leaving 15 bases between the germline ends. There are 14 residues in the CDR3. The germline gives CDR1 MDHEN, CDR2 SYDVKM.